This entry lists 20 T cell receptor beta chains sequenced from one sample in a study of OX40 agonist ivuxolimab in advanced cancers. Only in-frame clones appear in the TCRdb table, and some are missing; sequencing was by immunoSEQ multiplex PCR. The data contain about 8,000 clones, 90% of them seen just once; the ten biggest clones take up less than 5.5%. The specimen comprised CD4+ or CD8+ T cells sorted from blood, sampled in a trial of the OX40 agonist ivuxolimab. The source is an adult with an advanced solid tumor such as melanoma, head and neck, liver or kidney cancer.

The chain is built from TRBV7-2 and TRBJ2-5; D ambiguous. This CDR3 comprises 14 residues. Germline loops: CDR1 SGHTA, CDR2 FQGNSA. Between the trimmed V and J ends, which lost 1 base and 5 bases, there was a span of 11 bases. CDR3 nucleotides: TGTGCCAGCAGCTTAGGCCCCAGAAGGGAGACCCAGTACTTC. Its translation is CASSLGPRRETQYF.

DNA for the CDR3: TGTGCCAGCAGCACGGACGGCGGCGAGCATTCACCCCTCCACTTT. Protein sequence: CASSTDGGEHSPLHF. The chain uses TRBV5-4 and TRBJ1-6; unclear D gene. Germline V lookup: CDR1 SGHNT, CDR2 YYREEE (reference sequence). Trimming removed 4 bases at V and 8 bases at J, with 16 bases between. The CDR3 runs to 15 residues. The full variable domain, with the rest looked up from reference TRBV5-4 and TRBJ1-6, is ETGVTQSPTHLIKTRGQQVTLRCSSQSGHNTVSWYQQALGQGPQFIFQYYREEENGRGNFPPRFSGLQFPNYSSELNVNALELDDSALYLCASSTDGGEHSPLHFGNGTRLTVT.

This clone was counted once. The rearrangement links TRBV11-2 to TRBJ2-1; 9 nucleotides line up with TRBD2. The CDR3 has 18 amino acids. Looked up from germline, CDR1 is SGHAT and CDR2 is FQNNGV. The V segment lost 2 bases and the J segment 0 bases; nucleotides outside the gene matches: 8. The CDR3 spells CASSLSPYSGSSYNEQFF. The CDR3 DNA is TGTGCCAGCAGCTTATCTCCCTATAGCGGGAGCTCCTACAATGAGCAGTTCTTC.

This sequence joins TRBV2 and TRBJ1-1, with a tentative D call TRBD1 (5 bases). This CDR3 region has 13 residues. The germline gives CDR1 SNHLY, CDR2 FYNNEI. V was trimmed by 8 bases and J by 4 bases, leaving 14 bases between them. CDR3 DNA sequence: TGTGCCAGCGTCAGGGAAATCTCCACTGAAGCTTTCTTT. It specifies CASVREISTEAFF.

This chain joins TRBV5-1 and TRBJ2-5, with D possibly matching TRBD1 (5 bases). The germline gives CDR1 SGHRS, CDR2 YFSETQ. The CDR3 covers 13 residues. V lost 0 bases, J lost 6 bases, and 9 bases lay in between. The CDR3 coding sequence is TGCGCCAGCAGCTTGGAGGGGCGACAGACCCAGTACTTC. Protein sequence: CASSLEGRQTQYF.

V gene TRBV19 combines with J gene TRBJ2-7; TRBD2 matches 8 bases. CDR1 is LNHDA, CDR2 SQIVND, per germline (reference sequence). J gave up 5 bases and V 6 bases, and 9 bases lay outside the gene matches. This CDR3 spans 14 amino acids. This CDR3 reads CASRRGTSLDEQYF. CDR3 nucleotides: TGTGCCAGTAGGCGCGGGACTAGTCTCGACGAGCAGTACTTC.

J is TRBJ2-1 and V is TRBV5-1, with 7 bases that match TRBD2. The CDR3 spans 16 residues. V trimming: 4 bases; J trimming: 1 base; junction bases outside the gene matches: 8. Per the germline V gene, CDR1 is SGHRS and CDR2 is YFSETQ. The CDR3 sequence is CASSVVGLGSYNEQFF. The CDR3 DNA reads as TGCGCCAGCAGCGTAGTTGGACTAGGGTCCTACAATGAGCAGTTCTTC.

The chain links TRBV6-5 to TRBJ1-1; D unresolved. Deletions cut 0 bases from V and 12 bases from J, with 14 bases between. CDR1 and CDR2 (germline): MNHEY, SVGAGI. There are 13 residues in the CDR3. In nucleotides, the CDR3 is TGTGCCAGCAGTTACTCGGGTACTGTGGAAACTTTCTTT. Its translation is CASSYSGTVETFF.

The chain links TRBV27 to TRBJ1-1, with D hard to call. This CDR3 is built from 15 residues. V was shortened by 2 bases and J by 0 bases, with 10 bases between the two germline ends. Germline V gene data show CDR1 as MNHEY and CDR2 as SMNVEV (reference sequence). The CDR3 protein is CASSLAGFMNTEAFF. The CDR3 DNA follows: TGTGCCAGCAGTTTAGCAGGCTTCATGAACACTGAAGCTTTCTTT.

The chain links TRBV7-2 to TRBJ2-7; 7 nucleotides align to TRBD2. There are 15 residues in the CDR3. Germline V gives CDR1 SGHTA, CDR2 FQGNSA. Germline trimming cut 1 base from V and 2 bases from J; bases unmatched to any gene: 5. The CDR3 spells CASSLGSGSPYEQYF. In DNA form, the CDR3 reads TGTGCCAGCAGCTTAGGTAGCGGGTCACCCTACGAGCAGTACTTC.

Here the CDR3 reads CAWEGRGSYGYTF. The CDR3 nucleotides read TGTGCCTGGGAAGGGCGGGGTAGCTATGGCTACACCTTC. The chain carries TRBV30 and TRBJ1-2; no definite D call. V gave up 5 bases and J gave up 4 bases, with 14 bases separating them. This CDR3 region has 13 residues. Germline V lookup: CDR1 GTSNPN, CDR2 SVGIG (reference sequence).

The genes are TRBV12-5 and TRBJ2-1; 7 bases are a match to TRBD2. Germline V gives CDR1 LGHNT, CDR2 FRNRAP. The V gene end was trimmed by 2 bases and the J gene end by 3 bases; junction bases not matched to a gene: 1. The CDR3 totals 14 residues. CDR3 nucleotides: TGTGCTAGTGGTTTGTCGGGGGGCTACAATGAGCAGTTCTTC. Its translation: CASGLSGGYNEQFF.

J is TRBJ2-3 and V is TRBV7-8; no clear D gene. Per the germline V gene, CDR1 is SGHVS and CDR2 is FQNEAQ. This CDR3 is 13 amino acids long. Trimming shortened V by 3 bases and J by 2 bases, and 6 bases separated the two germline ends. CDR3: CASSFQPTDTQYF. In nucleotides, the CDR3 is TGTGCCAGCAGCTTCCAGCCCACAGATACGCAGTATTTT.

This CDR3 reads CASSRQGLTEAFF. The CDR3 DNA is TGTGCCAGCAGCAGACAGGGGTTAACTGAAGCTTTCTTT. The chain couples TRBV27 to TRBJ1-1; 8 positions agree with TRBD1. The CDR3 sequence is 13 residues long. The germline gives CDR1 MNHEY, CDR2 SMNVEV (reference sequence). Trimming removed 6 bases from V and 5 bases from J; junction bases left unmatched: 5.

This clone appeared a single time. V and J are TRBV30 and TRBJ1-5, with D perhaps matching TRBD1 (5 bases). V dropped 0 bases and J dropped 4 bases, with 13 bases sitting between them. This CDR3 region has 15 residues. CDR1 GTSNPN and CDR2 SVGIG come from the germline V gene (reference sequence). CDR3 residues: CAWSVPGGYNQPQHF. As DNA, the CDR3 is TGTGCCTGGAGTGTACCCGGGGGTTATAATCAGCCCCAGCATTTT.

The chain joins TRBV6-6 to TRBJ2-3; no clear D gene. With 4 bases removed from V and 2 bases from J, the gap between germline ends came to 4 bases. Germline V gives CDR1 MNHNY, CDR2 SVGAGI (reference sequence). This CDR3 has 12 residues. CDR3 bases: TGTGCCAGCAGTTTGACCACAGATACGCAGTATTTT. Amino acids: CASSLTTDTQYF.

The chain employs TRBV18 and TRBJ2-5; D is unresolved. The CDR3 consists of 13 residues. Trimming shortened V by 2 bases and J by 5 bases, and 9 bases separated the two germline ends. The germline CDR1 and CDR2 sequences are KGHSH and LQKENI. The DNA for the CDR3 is TGTGCCAGCTCACCAAGCAGGCAGGAGACCCAGTACTTC. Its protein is CASSPSRQETQYF.

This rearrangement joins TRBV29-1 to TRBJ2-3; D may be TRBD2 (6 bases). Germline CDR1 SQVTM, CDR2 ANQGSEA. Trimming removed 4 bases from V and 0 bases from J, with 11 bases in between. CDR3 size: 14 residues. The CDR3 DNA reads TGCAGCGTTGCCGCCGGGACTAGCACAGATACGCAGTATTTT. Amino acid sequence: CSVAAGTSTDTQYF.

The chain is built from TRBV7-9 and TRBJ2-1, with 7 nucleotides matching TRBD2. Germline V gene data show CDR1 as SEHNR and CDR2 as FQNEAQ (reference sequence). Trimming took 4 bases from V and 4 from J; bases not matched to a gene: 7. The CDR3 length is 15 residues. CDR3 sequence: CASSSATSPYNEQFF. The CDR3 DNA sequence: TGTGCCAGCAGCTCGGCGACTAGCCCATACAATGAGCAGTTCTTC.

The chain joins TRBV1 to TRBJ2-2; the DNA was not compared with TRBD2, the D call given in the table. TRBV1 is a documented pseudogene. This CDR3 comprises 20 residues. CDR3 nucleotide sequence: TGCACCAGCAGCCAAGATCCGGATAGCGGGGTTCCTAGTGACACCGGGGAGCTGTTTTTT. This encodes CTSSQDPDSGVPSDTGELFF.